The rows below give T cell receptor beta chains drawn from one sample of a study of T cell responses to AZD1222 COVID-19 vaccine. Here immunoSEQ multiplex PCR was the method, and the copy in TCRdb shows in-frame clones only, minus some. The sample includes roughly 99,000 clones, about 90% of them seen just once. The input for sequencing was peripheral blood, taken on day 0 of AZD1222 vaccination. The receptor set was obtained from an adult in good health. The CDR3 runs from the conserved cysteine through the conserved F or W. D genes are given only for firm matches. A clone size is listed for some rows: how often the clone was seen (once, few, many), or a class if it is expanded.

once NA TRBJ1-6 TRBV5-6 TGTGCCAGCAGCTCACCAGGGGTGGGGGATTCACCCCTCCACTTT CASSSPGVGDSPLHF
NA NA TRBJ1-2 TRBV29-1 TGCAGCGTTCCCCCCCCAGGCAGAGACTATGGCTACACCTTC CSVPPPGRDYGYTF
few NA TRBJ1-1 TRBV7-9 TGTGCCAGCAGCCTAGCGGGGGACACTGAAGCTTTCTTT CASSLAGDTEAFF
NA TRBD2 TRBJ2-5 TRBV10-3 TGTGCCATCAGTGAGACTCTAGCGGGGGGGATCCAAGAGACCCAGTACTTC CAISETLAGGIQETQYF
NA TRBD1 TRBJ2-3 TRBV10-3 TGTGCCATCGGGTCGGGGGTGACAGGGGTAGGCACAGATACGCAGTATTTT CAIGSGVTGVGTDTQYF
NA NA TRBJ1-2 TRBV9 TGTGCCAGCAGTCTGCTTATGGGAGGAGGTGGCTACACCTTC CASSLLMGGGGYTF
NA NA TRBJ1-2 TRBV5-4 TGTGCCAGCAGCGCTACAGGGATACTCAACTATGGCTACACCTTC CASSATGILNYGYTF
NA NA TRBJ1-3 TRBV12-5 TGTGCTAGTGGTTTGGTGGGGACAACTGGAAACACCATATATTTT CASGLVGTTGNTIYF
few NA TRBJ1-1 TRBV11-2 TGTGCCAGCAGCTCCGAACGGGGCAGCCCTGAAGCTTTCTTT CASSSERGSPEAFF
NA NA TRBJ1-4 TRBV5-5 TGTGCCAGCAGCTTGGGCCGAGGGGGGAGGAATGAAAAACTGTTTTTT CASSLGRGGRNEKLFF
NA TRBD2 TRBJ2-7 TRBV28 TGTGCCAGCAGTTCGGCCTACGGGGCTAGCGGGGGGAAGCAGTACTTC CASSSAYGASGGKQYF
NA TRBD2 TRBJ2-5 TRBV18 TGTGCCAGCTCACCACTAGCGGGCCTAGAGACCCAGTACTTC CASSPLAGLETQYF
NA NA TRBJ2-2 TRBV9 TGTGCCAGCAGCCGGGGAATAGCGAACACCGGGGAGCTGTTTTTT CASSRGIANTGELFF
NA NA TRBJ1-1 TRBV11-2 TGTGCCAGCAGCTTGCGGTCGGGGAGGAGGCCAAACACTGAAGCTTTCTTT CASSLRSGRRPNTEAFF
NA TRBD1 TRBJ1-1 TRBV5-4 TGTGCCACCCTTGGGGGAAGGGGACAGGGCTTTTTCACTGAAGCTTTCTTT CATLGGRGQGFFTEAFF